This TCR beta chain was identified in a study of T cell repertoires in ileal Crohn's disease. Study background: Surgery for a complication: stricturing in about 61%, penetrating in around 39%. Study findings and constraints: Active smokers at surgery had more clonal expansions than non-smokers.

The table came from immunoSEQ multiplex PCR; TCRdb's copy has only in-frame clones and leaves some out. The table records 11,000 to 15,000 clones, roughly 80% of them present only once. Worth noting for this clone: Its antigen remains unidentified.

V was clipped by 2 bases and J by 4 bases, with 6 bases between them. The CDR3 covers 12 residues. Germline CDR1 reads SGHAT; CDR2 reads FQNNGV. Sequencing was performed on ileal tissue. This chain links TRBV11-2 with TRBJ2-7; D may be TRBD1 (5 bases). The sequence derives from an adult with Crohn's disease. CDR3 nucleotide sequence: TGTGCCAGCAGCTTACAGGGTTACGAGCAGTACTTC. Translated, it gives CASSLQGYEQYF.